Listed below are T cell receptor beta chains from one sample, sequenced in a study of blood T cell repertoires in COVID-19. TCRdb keeps only in-frame clones here, not all; method: immunoSEQ multiplex PCR. Of around 100,000 clones listed, around four fifths are singletons. Sequences were obtained from peripheral blood. These receptors all stem from a woman aged 70-85 years with acute or convalescent COVID-19. Both conserved end residues are part of each CDR3. A D gene is named only where the DNA matches it firmly. For some rows the clone size is stated as once, few or many, or as a class when expanded; others skip it.

D gene | clone size | J gene | V gene | CDR3 protein | CDR3 DNA
- | - | TRBJ1-6 | TRBV2 | CASIHNNSPLHF | TGTGCCAGCATCCACAATAATTCACCCCTCCACTTT
- | - | TRBJ1-5 | TRBV10-3 | CAISGTDNSNQPQHF | TGTGCCATCAGTGGGACAGATAATAGCAATCAGCCCCAGCATTTT
- | - | TRBJ2-5 | TRBV7-9 | CASSLVLETQYF | TGTGCCAGCAGCTTAGTTCTGGAGACCCAGTACTTC
- | - | TRBJ2-7 | TRBV5-1 | CASSPNKKNEQYF | TGCGCCAGCAGCCCAAACAAGAAGAACGAGCAGTACTTC
TRBD1 | few | TRBJ1-2 | TRBV28 | CASSEQGTYGYTF | TGTGCCAGCAGTGAACAGGGGACCTATGGCTACACCTTC
- | few | TRBJ1-4 | TRBV18 | CASSPAQRQNNEKLFF | TGTGCCAGCTCACCAGCTCAAAGACAGAATAATGAAAAACTGTTTTTT
TRBD1 | - | TRBJ2-3 | TRBV6-2/TRBV6-3 | CASSSGEAGGKNTQYF | TGTGCCAGCAGTTCGGGGGAGGCAGGGGGCAAAAATACGCAGTATTTT
- | - | TRBJ2-3 | TRBV10-3 | CAINDGQRRMDTQYF | TGTGCCATCAACGATGGTCAGCGACGTATGGATACGCAGTATTTT
- | - | TRBJ2-3 | TRBV5-1 | CASSSARGSTDTQYF | TGCGCCAGCAGCTCCGCCCGGGGGAGTACAGATACGCAGTATTTT
- | - | TRBJ2-1 | TRBV6-6 | CASSYPEQVDNEQFF | TGTGCCAGCAGTTACCCGGAACAGGTAGACAATGAGCAGTTCTTC
- | - | TRBJ1-4 | TRBV18 | CASSPGQGREKLFF | TGTGCCAGCTCACCAGGGCAGGGGCGCGAAAAACTGTTTTTT
- | - | TRBJ2-5 | TRBV3-1/TRBV3-2 | CASSQFDLVKETQYF | TGTGCCAGCAGCCAATTTGACCTAGTTAAAGAGACCCAGTACTTC
- | - | TRBJ2-2 | TRBV7-3 | CASSQDNHVGTGELFF | TGTGCCAGCAGCCAGGACAACCACGTAGGCACCGGGGAGCTGTTTTTT
- | - | TRBJ1-4 | TRBV13 | CASSSYLGGATNEKLFF | TGTGCCAGCAGCTCATACCTAGGGGGAGCAACTAATGAAAAACTGTTTTTT
- | - | TRBJ1-1 | TRBV4-3 | CASSPTANTEAFF | TGCGCCAGCAGCCCGACAGCTAACACTGAAGCTTTCTTT
- | once | TRBJ1-5 | TRBV7-9 | CASSNIIGSRGNQPQHF | TGTGCCAGCAGCAATATCATAGGGTCCAGAGGGAATCAGCCCCAGCATTTT